Listed below are T cell receptor beta chains from one sample, sequenced in a study of cytomegalovirus exposure and HLA in healthy donors. Clones were read by immunoSEQ multiplex PCR, and TCRdb kept only the in-frame ones, dropping some. The table lists some 260,000 clones, approximately 84% of them singletons. Sequenced input: PBMCs. These receptors all come from a man aged 18-30 years in good health and CMV-seropositive. CDR3s include the opening cysteine and the closing phenylalanine or tryptophan. A D gene is named only where the DNA matches it firmly. Rows give clone size only sometimes, using once, few, many, or a class for an expanded clone.

TRBD1	-	TRBV7-2	TRBJ2-7	TGTGCCAGCAGCCGCAGGGGGTTTTCCTACGAGCAGTACTTC	CASSRRGFSYEQYF
-	-	TRBV19	TRBJ2-5	TGTGCCAGTAACCTCAGGGACGGGGAGACCCAGTACTTC	CASNLRDGETQYF
-	many	TRBV2	TRBJ2-3	TGTGCCAGTAGCGGCTCGCGCACAGATACGCAGTATTTT	CASSGSRTDTQYF
-	-	TRBV25-1	TRBJ1-2	TGTGCCAGCAGTGACGGCTATGGCTACACCTTC	CASSDGYGYTF
-	-	TRBV6-4	TRBJ2-5	TGTGCCAGCAGGGGGAACCAAGAGACCCAGTACTTC	CASRGNQETQYF
-	few	TRBV5-1	TRBJ2-5	TGCGCCAGCAGCTTGGGGGTCCAAGAGACCCAGTACTTC	CASSLGVQETQYF
-	-	TRBV6-5	TRBJ1-4	TGTGCCAGCAGTTACTTTCCCGGGGCCGGTGAAAAACTGTTTTTT	CASSYFPGAGEKLFF
-	-	TRBV11-2	TRBJ2-3	TGTGCCAGCAGCTTACGAAGACTTAGCACAGATACGCAGTATTTT	CASSLRRLSTDTQYF
-	-	TRBV9	TRBJ2-2	TGTGCCAGCAGCCTTCGGTCCCGGGGGCCCGGGGAGCTGTTTTTT	CASSLRSRGPGELFF
-	-	TRBV7-8	TRBJ1-4	TGTGCCAGCAGTTCAGGGTTTGGTGAAAAACTGTTTTTT	CASSSGFGEKLFF
-	-	TRBV18	TRBJ1-1	TGTGCCAGCTCACCACCAGGGTCGACTGAAGCTTTCTTT	CASSPPGSTEAFF
TRBD2	-	TRBV6-5	TRBJ2-1	TGTGCCAGCAGTTACCTGCCAGCGGGGACTTACAATGAGCAGTTCTTC	CASSYLPAGTYNEQFF
-	-	TRBV18	TRBJ1-1	TGTGCCAGCTCACCGGGTGGCCCTGAAGCTTTCTTT	CASSPGGPEAFF
-	-	TRBV5-6	TRBJ1-4	TGTGCCAGCAGCTTGGGGGGACGCGAAAAACTGTTTTTT	CASSLGGREKLFF
TRBD1	-	TRBV6-1	TRBJ1-1	TGTGCCAGCAGTGAGGCAGGGGGCTTTGATGAAGCTTTCTTT	CASSEAGGFDEAFF
TRBD1	-	TRBV10-3	TRBJ2-7	TGTGCCATCAGTGAGCCAGGGGGAGAGCAGTACTTC	CAISEPGGEQYF
TRBD2	-	TRBV13	TRBJ2-7	TGTGCCAGCAGCTTAGGGCCTAGCGGGACTTCCTACGAGCAGTACTTC	CASSLGPSGTSYEQYF
-	-	TRBV6-6	TRBJ2-1	TGTGCCAGCAGTTACGACAGCGGCACGTCTTACAATGAGCAGTTCTTC	CASSYDSGTSYNEQFF
-	-	TRBV2	TRBJ2-7	TGTGCCAGCAGTCCATGGGACACTAACTACGAGCAGTACTTC	CASSPWDTNYEQYF
TRBD1	-	TRBV2	TRBJ1-1	TGTGCCAGCAGACAGGGGGAAACGAACACTGAAGCTTTCTTT	CASRQGETNTEAFF
TRBD1	-	TRBV4-1	TRBJ2-2	TGCGCCAGCAGCCAAACCGGACAGGCGGTTTACACCGGGGAGCTGTTTTTT	CASSQTGQAVYTGELFF
-	-	TRBV25-1	TRBJ2-3	TGTGCCAGCAGTGTGGGCGGGGGCACAGATACGCAGTATTTT	CASSVGGGTDTQYF
-	-	TRBV6-5	TRBJ1-5	TGTGCCAGCAGATCCGGACGGCTCGACAATCAGCCCCAGCATTTT	CASRSGRLDNQPQHF
-	-	TRBV19	TRBJ1-2	TGTGCCAGTAGTATGGGCATTACTAACTATGGCTACACCTTC	CASSMGITNYGYTF